This T cell receptor beta chain was documented in a study of CD8 T cells in Susac syndrome. Controls were drawn from healthy donors and were matched for age and sex. TEMRA cells were FACS-enriched and CD8+ and CD4+ T cells negatively isolated. Worth noting for this clonotype: Its antigen is as yet unknown.

The V and J ends lost 7 bases and 3 bases respectively, with 16 bases between them. The CDR3 spans 15 residues. Broader study findings: Only a relatively small number of individuals were included in the TCR sequencing and HLA analysis.

RNA, at roughly 0.45 to 1 ug, was reverse transcribed with random hexamers. Amplification of TCR beta CDR3 across 54 Vbeta and 13 Jbeta was performed with immunoSEQ multiplex PCR. TCRdb re-analysed the immunoSEQ multiplex PCR reads in MiXCR, keeping a single row per CDR3 protein. The sample records 150,000 to 200,000 distinct CDR3 sequences, 80% to 95% being singletons. The sample taken for sequencing was CD4+ T cells from PBMCs. This receptor was obtained from a human donor in good health. The chain combines TRBV12-3 or TRBV12-4 with TRBJ1-5; D uncertain. The CDR3 bases are TGTGCCAGCATGGTGGCCAATCGTGACAATCAGCCCCAGCATTTT. Its protein product is CASMVANRDNQPQHF.